This T cell receptor beta chain was identified in a study of cytomegalovirus exposure and HLA in healthy donors. In the study overall: Earlier sequencing of about 179 million T cells yielded fewer than 140 million unique TCR beta sequences.

Amplification used 60 Vbeta primers and 13 Jbeta primers. Assay used: immunoSEQ multiplex PCR; TCRdb lists only in-frame clones, some missing. The sample has 96,000 or so clones. Broader study findings: A missense DCLRE1C variant was associated with V- and J-gene trimming of TCR beta chains in a later analysis, and an independent cohort replicated the association. It was assumed in the presence/absence analyses that sequencing depth was roughly uniform across donors. Altogether, about 160 TCR beta chains were recorded as cytomegalovirus-associated.

This CDR3 has 14 residues. Germline V CDR1 and CDR2: MNHNS, SASEGT. V trimming: 8 bases; J trimming: 1 base; junction bases outside the gene matches: 5. Concerning this clone itself: Its specificity is not known.

Sequencing was done on a sample of PBMCs. This sequence originates from a girl aged 5-17 years in good health and CMV-seropositive. The chain combines TRBV6-1 with TRBJ1-5, with 7 nucleotides matching TRBD1. The CDR3: CASVAGQSNQPQHF. Here the CDR3 DNA reads TGTGCCAGCGTAGCGGGACAGAGCAATCAGCCCCAGCATTTT.